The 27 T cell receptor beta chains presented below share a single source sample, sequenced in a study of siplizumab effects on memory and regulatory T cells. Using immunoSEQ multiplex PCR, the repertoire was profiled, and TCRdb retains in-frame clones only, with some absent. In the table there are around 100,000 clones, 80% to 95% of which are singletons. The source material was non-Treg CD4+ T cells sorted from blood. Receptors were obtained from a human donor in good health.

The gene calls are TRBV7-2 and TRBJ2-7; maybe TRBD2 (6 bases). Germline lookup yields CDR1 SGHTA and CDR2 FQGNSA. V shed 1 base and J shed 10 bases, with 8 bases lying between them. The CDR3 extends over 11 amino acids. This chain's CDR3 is CASSLGGDQYF. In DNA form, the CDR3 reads TGTGCCAGCAGCTTAGGGGGGGACCAGTACTTC. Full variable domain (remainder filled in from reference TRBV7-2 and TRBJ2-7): GAGVSQSPSNKVTEKGKDVELRCDPISGHTALYWYRQSLGQGLEFLIYFQGNSAPDKSGLPSDRFSAERTGGSVSTLTIQRTQQEDSAVYLCASSLGGDQYFGPGTRLTVT.

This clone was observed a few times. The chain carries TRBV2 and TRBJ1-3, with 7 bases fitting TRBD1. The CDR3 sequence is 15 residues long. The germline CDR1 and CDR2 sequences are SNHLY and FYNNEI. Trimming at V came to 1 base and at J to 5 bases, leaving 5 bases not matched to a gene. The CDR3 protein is CASSEETGPRNTIYF. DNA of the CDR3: TGTGCCAGCAGTGAAGAGACAGGGCCCAGAAACACCATATATTTT. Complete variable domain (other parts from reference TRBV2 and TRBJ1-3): EPEVTQTPSHQVTQMGQEVILRCVPISNHLYFYWYRQILGQKVEFLVSFYNNEISEKSEIFDDQFSVERPDGSNFTLKIRSTKLEDSAMYFCASSEETGPRNTIYFGEGSWLTVV.

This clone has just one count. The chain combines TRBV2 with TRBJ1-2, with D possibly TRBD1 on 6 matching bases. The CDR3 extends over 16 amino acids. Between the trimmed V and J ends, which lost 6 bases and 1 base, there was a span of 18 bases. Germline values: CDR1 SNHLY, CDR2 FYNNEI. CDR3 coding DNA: TGTGCCAGCAGAGATTCTTACAGGGCTAATAACTATGGCTACACCTTC. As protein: CASRDSYRANNYGYTF.

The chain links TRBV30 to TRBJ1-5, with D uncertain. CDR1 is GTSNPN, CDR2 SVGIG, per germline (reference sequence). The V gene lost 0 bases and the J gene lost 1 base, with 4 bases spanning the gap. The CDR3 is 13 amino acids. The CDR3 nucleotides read TGTGCCTGGAGTGTCGGGAGCAATCAGCCCCAGCATTTT. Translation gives CAWSVGSNQPQHF.

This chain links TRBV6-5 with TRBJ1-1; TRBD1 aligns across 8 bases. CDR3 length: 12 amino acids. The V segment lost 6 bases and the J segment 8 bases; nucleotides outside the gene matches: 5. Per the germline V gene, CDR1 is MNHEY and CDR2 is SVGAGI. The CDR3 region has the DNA TGTGCCAGCAGCCACCGGGACAGGGAAGCTTTCTTT. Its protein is CASSHRDREAFF.

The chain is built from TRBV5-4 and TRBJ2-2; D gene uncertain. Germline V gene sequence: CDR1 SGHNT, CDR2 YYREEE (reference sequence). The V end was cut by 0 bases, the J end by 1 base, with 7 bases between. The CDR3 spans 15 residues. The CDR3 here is CASSLDLMNTGELFF. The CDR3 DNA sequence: TGTGCCAGCAGCTTGGACTTAATGAACACCGGGGAGCTGTTTTTT.

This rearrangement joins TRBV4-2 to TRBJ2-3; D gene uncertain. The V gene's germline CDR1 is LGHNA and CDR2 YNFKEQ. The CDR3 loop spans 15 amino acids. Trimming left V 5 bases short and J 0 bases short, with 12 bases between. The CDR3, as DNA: TGTGCCAGCAGCAGAGATAGTGGGAGCACAGATACGCAGTATTTT. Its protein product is CASSRDSGSTDTQYF.

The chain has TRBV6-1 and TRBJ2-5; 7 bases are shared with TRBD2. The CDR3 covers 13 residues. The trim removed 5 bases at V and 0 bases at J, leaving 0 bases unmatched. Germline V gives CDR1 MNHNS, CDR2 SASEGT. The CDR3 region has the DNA TGTGCCAGCAGTCGGGGGGACCAAGAGACCCAGTACTTC. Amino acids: CASSRGDQETQYF.

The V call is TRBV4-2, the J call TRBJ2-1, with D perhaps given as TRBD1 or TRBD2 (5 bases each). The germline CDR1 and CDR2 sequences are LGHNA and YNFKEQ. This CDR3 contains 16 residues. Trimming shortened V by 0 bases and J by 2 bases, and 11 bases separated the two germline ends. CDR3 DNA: TGTGCCAGCAGCCAAGAGACGGGACGGGCCTACAATGAGCAGTTCTTC. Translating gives CASSQETGRAYNEQFF.

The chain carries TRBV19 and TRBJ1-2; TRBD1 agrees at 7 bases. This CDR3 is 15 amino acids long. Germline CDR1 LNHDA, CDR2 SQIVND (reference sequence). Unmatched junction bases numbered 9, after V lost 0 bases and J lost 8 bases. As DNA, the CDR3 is TGTGCCAGTAGTATAGATCGGGAGGGGGCGAAAGGCTACACCTTC. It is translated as CASSIDREGAKGYTF. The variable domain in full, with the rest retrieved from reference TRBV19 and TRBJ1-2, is DGGITQSPKYLFRKEGQNVTLSCEQNLNHDAMYWYRQDPGQGLRLIYYSQIVNDFQKGDIAEGYSVSREKKESFPLTVTSAQKNPTAFYLCASSIDREGAKGYTFGSGTRLTVV.

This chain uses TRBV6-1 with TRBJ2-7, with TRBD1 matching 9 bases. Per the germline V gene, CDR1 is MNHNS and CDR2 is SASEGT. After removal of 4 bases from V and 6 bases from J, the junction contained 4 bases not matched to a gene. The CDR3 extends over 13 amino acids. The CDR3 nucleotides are TGTGCCAGCAGTGGAGCGACAGGGGGCGAGCAGTACTTC. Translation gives CASSGATGGEQYF.

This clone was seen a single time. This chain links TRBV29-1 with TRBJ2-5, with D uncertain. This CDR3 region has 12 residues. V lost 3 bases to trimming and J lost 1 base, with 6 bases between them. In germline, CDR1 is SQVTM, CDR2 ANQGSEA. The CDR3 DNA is TGCAGCGTTGAGGTCCTCCAAGAGACCCAGTACTTC. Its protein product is CSVEVLQETQYF.

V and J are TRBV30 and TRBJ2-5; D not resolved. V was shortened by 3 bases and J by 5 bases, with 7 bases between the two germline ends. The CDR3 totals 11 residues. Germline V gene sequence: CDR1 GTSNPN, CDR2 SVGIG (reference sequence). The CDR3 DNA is TGTGCCTGGAGGACGTGGGAGACCCAGTACTTC. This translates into CAWRTWETQYF. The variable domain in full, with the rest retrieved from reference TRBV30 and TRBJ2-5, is SQTIHQWPATLVQPVGSPLSLECTVEGTSNPNLYWYRQAAGRGLQLLFYSVGIGQISSEVPQNLSASRPQDRQFILSSKKLLLSDSGFYLCAWRTWETQYFGPGTRLLVL.

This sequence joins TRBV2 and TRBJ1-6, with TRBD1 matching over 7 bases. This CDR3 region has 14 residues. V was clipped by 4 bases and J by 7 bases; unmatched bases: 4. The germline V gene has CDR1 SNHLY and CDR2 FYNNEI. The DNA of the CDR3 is TGTGCCAGCAGTGCAAACAGGGGAAATTCACCCCTCCACTTT. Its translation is CASSANRGNSPLHF.

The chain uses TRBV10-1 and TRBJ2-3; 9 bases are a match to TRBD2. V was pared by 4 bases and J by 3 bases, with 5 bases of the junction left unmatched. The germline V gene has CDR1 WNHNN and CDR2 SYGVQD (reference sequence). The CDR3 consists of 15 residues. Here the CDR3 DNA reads TGCGCCAGCAGTGGGCTAGCGGGACAAACAGATACGCAGTATTTT. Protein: CASSGLAGQTDTQYF.

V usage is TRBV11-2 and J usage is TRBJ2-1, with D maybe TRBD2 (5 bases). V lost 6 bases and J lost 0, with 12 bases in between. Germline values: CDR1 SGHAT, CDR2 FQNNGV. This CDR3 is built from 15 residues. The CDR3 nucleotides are TGTGCCAGCAGGTTCGGGGAGAGCTCCTACAATGAGCAGTTCTTC. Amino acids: CASRFGESSYNEQFF.

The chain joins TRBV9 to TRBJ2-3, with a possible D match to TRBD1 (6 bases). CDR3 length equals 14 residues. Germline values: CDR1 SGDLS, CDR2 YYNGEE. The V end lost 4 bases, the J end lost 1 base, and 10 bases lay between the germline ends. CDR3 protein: CASSPQGGTDTQYF. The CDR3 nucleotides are TGTGCCAGCAGCCCACAGGGCGGCACAGATACGCAGTATTTT.

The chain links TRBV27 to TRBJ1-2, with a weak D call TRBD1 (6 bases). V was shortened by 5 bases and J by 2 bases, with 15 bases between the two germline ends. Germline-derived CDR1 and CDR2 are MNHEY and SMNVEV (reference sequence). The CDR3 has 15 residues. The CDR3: CASSKNRASNYGYTF. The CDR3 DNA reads TGTGCCAGCAGTAAAAACAGGGCCTCGAACTATGGCTACACCTTC.

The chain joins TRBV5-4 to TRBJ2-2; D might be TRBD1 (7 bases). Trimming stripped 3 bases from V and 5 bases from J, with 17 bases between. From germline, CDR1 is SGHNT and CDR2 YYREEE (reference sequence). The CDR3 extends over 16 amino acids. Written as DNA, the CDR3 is TGTGCCAGCAGCTCTGGATGGCAGGGGGGAACCGGGGAGCTGTTTTTT. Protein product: CASSSGWQGGTGELFF.

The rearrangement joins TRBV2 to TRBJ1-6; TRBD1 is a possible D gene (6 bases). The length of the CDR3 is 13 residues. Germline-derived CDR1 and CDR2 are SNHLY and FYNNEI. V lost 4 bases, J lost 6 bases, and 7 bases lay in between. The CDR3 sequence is CASSGQVNSPLHF. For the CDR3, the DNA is TGTGCCAGCAGTGGACAGGTTAATTCACCCCTCCACTTT.

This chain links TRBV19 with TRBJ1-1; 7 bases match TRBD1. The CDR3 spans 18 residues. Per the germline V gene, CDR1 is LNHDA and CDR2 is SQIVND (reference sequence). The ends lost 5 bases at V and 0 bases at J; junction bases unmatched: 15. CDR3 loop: CASSVRAAGGRVNTEAFF. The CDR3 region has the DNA TGTGCCAGTAGTGTCCGGGCGGCAGGGGGGCGGGTGAACACTGAAGCTTTCTTT. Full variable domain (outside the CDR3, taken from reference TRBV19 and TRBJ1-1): DGGITQSPKYLFRKEGQNVTLSCEQNLNHDAMYWYRQDPGQGLRLIYYSQIVNDFQKGDIAEGYSVSREKKESFPLTVTSAQKNPTAFYLCASSVRAAGGRVNTEAFFGQGTRLTVV.

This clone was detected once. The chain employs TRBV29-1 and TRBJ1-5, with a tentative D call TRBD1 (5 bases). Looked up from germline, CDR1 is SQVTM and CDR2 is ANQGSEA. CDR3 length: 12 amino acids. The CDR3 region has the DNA TGCCGAAATTGGGGGACCGTTCAGCCCCAGCATTTT. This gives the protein CRNWGTVQPQHF.

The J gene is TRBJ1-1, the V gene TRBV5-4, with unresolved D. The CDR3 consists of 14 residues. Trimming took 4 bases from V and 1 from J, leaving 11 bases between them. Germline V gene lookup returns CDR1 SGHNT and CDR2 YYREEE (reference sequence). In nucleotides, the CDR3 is TGTGCCAGCAGCGTTGCGGGAAGGAACACTGAAGCTTTCTTT. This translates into CASSVAGRNTEAFF.

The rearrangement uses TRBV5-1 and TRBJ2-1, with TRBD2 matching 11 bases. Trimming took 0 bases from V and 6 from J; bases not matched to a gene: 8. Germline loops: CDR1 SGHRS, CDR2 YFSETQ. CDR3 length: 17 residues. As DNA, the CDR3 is TGCGCCAGCAGCTTGGGGTTTAGCGGGAGGGCCAGCAATGAGCAGTTCTTC. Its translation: CASSLGFSGRASNEQFF.

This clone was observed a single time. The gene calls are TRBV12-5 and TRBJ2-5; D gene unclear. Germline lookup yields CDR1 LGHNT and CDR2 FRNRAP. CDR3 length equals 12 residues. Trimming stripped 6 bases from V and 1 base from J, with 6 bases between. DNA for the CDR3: TGTGCTAGTGGCACATCCCAAGAGACCCAGTACTTC. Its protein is CASGTSQETQYF.

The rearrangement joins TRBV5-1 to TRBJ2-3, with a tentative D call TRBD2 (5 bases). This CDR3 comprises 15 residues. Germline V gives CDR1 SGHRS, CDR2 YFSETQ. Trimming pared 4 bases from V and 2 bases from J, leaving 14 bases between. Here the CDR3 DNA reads TGCGCCAGCAGCCCCGGACTGAAATACACAGATACGCAGTATTTT. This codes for CASSPGLKYTDTQYF.

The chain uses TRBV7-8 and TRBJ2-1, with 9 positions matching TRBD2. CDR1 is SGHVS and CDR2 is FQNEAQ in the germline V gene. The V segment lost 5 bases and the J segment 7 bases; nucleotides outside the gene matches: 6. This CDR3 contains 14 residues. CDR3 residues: CASSLSGSNNEQFF. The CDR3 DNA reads TGTGCCAGCAGCCTTAGCGGGAGCAATAATGAGCAGTTCTTC.